One and the same sample provided the 20 T cell receptor beta chains below, sequenced in a study of shared clonotypes between healthy human individuals. Some clones are missing from TCRdb's copy, which holds only in-frame ones; the method was immunoSEQ multiplex PCR. The sample consists of about 490,000 clones, about 84% of them appearing once. What was sequenced was PBMCs. The receptors here all came from a woman aged 40 to 50 in good health. Some clones in this sample may be carry-over from other donors' samples.

This clone was picked up a small number of times. A far larger clone is one base from this, pointing to a likely read error. The chain couples TRBV9 to TRBJ2-7; 11 bases are shared with TRBD2. The CDR3 loop spans 14 amino acids. With V trimmed by 0 bases and J by 9 bases, 5 bases remained unmatched. Looked up from germline, CDR1 is SGDLS and CDR2 is YYNGEE. CDR3 nucleotides: TGTGCCAGCAGCGTAGGTAGCGGGAGGGAAGGGCAGTACTTC. Translation: CASSVGSGREGQYF.

As regards this clone: Other nucleotide sequences in the sample specify the same CDR3. V usage is TRBV10-3 and J usage is TRBJ1-1, with D unclear. Germline values: CDR1 ENHRY, CDR2 SYGVKD. Trimming left V 0 bases short and J 6 bases short, with 5 bases between. The CDR3 sequence is 12 residues long. The CDR3: CAISESGSEAFF. The CDR3 DNA reads TGTGCCATCAGTGAGTCGGGGTCTGAAGCTTTCTTT.

This clone has just one count. The rearrangement links TRBV30 to TRBJ1-6, with a weak D call TRBD1 (6 bases). Trimming took off 2 bases at V and 9 bases at J, with 20 bases between the two ends. Germline assignment: CDR1 GTSNPN and CDR2 SVGIG (reference sequence). CDR3 size: 16 residues. The CDR3 loop reads CAWSKGVGHIFSPLHF. Written as DNA, the CDR3 is TGTGCCTGGAGTAAAGGAGTGGGACATATATTTTCACCCCTCCACTTT.

The rearrangement uses TRBV7-9 and TRBJ2-7; unclear D gene. The CDR3 is 13 amino acids. Germline loops: CDR1 SEHNR, CDR2 FQNEAQ (reference sequence). Trimming removed 2 bases at V and 2 bases at J, with 7 bases between. The CDR3 DNA is TGTGCCAGCAGCTTAAGCAGACCCTACGAGCAGTACTTC. Translated: CASSLSRPYEQYF.

V and J are TRBV7-7 and TRBJ2-1, with D possibly called TRBD1 or TRBD2 (5 bases each). V was clipped by 1 base and J by 13 bases, with 14 bases between them. CDR1 is SSHAT, CDR2 FNYEAQ, per germline (reference sequence). The length of the CDR3 is 13 residues. For the CDR3, the DNA is TGTGCCAGCAGCTTAGTACGAGGGGAAGAACAGTTCTTC. It codes for CASSLVRGEEQFF.

On this clone: It differs at one base from a far larger clone, so likely a read error. The J gene is TRBJ1-1, the V gene TRBV28, with a possible D match to TRBD1 (6 bases). Germline V gives CDR1 MDHEN, CDR2 SYDVKM. This CDR3 is 12 amino acids long. In DNA form, the CDR3 reads TGTGCCAGTAGGTCAGGGGTAACTGGAGCTTTCTTT. As protein: CASRSGVTGAFF.

This clone was counted only a few times. The chain couples TRBV10-3 to TRBJ2-1; TRBD2 matches 8 bases. The junction had 6 bases not matched to a gene; V was cut back by 3 bases and J by 5 bases. The CDR3 runs 15 residues. Per germline, CDR1 ENHRY and CDR2 SYGVKD. The CDR3 spells CAISDNSGKDNEQFF. In DNA form, the CDR3 reads TGTGCCATCAGTGATAATAGCGGGAAAGACAATGAGCAGTTCTTC.

By frequency in the sample, this clone is medium-sized. The gene calls are TRBV9 and TRBJ2-3, with D unresolved. V gave up 4 bases and J gave up 6 bases, with 9 bases separating them. There are 12 residues in the CDR3. The germline CDR1 and CDR2 sequences are SGDLS and YYNGEE. CDR3 amino acids: CASSLLLDTQYF. DNA of the CDR3: TGTGCCAGCAGCCTCCTACTGGATACGCAGTATTTT.

This chain joins TRBV28 and TRBJ1-4; D ambiguous. The CDR3 sequence is 15 residues long. The V and J ends lost 3 bases and 4 bases respectively, with 12 bases between them. Germline CDR1 and CDR2: MDHEN and SYDVKM. The CDR3 reads CASSFAGGNNEKLFF. The CDR3 DNA reads TGTGCCAGCAGTTTTGCAGGTGGAAATAATGAAAAACTGTTTTTT. Full variable domain (outside the CDR3, taken from reference TRBV28 and TRBJ1-4): DVKVTQSSRYLVKRTGEKVFLECVQDMDHENMFWYRQDPGLGLRLIYFSYDVKMKEKGDIPEGYSVSREKKERFSLILESASTNQTSMYLCASSFAGGNNEKLFFGSGTQLSVL.

This chain links TRBV19 with TRBJ1-1; 9 bases align to TRBD1. The CDR3 spans 14 residues. V trimming: 3 bases; J trimming: 8 bases; junction bases outside the gene matches: 7. The V gene's germline CDR1 is LNHDA and CDR2 SQIVND (reference sequence). CDR3 coding DNA: TGTGCCAGTAGTATGATAGGGACAGGGTTCGAAGCTTTCTTT. Translating it yields CASSMIGTGFEAFF.

The chain uses TRBV29-1 and TRBJ1-1; D is perhaps TRBD1 (5 bases). The germline CDR1 and CDR2 sequences are SQVTM and ANQGSEA. V dropped 4 bases and J dropped 1 base, with 10 bases sitting between them. The CDR3 is 13 residues long. The chain's CDR3 is CSVAVGGNTEAFF. In DNA form, the CDR3 reads TGCAGCGTTGCTGTGGGGGGGAACACTGAAGCTTTCTTT.

Note on this clone: A far larger clone lies a single base away; this is likely a read error. The CDR3 protein is CVSSFNGREQFF. The CDR3, as DNA: TGTGTCAGCAGCTTCAATGGGAGGGAGCAGTTCTTC. The gene calls are TRBV11-2 and TRBJ2-1; tentatively, D is TRBD2 (6 bases). Germline V lookup: CDR1 SGHAT, CDR2 FQNNGV. CDR3 length equals 12 residues.

This chain joins TRBV5-1 and TRBJ2-7; TRBD1 aligns across 9 bases. Germline lookup yields CDR1 SGHRS and CDR2 YFSETQ. The trim removed 2 bases at V and 4 bases at J, leaving 4 bases unmatched. This CDR3 comprises 14 residues. CDR3 nucleotides: TGCGCCAGCAGCTTTCAAGACAGGGGGTACGAGCAGTACTTC. It codes for CASSFQDRGYEQYF.

J is TRBJ1-3 and V is TRBV7-3; D gene unclear. The CDR3 is made up of 15 amino acids. Trimming shortened V by 5 bases and J by 2 bases, and 13 bases separated the two germline ends. Germline V gene lookup returns CDR1 SGHTA and CDR2 FQGTGA. CDR3 protein: CASSPARGAGNTIYF. The CDR3 coding sequence is TGTGCCAGCAGCCCTGCCCGCGGGGCTGGAAACACCATATATTTT.

This clone has a handful of counts. The chain links TRBV28 to TRBJ2-1, with no clear D. The CDR3 contains 12 residues. CDR1 MDHEN and CDR2 SYDVKM come from the germline V gene. The V gene lost 4 bases and the J gene lost 7 bases, with 8 bases spanning the gap. The CDR3 here is CASSSALNEQFF. In nucleotides, the CDR3 is TGTGCCAGCAGTTCGGCCCTTAATGAGCAGTTCTTC.

On this clone itself: This likely stems from a read error, as it lies one base from a far larger clone. The chain uses TRBV29-1 and TRBJ2-7, with 11 bases that match TRBD2. J was trimmed by 5 bases and V by 4 bases; bases with no gene match: 4. The CDR3 has 13 residues. Germline assignment: CDR1 SQVTM and CDR2 ANQGSEA. CDR3 bases: TGCAGCGTTGTGGGACTAGCGGTCCACGAGCAGTACTTC. Its protein is CSVVGLAVHEQYF.

The chain joins TRBV7-3 to TRBJ2-5; a possible D gene is TRBD2 (6 bases). The V and J ends lost 1 base and 5 bases respectively, with 8 bases between them. Germline assignment: CDR1 SGHTA and CDR2 FQGTGA. The length of the CDR3 is 13 residues. The DNA for the CDR3 is TGTGCCAGCAGCTTAAGTCGGGGGGAGACCCAGTACTTC. Protein: CASSLSRGETQYF.

This chain links TRBV10-3 with TRBJ2-3, with 15 bases fitting TRBD2. The CDR3 is 16 residues long. The germline V gene encodes CDR1 ENHRY and CDR2 SYGVKD. J was trimmed by 7 bases and V by 6 bases; bases with no gene match: 8. In DNA, the CDR3 is TGTGCCATCAGCACACCGGGACTAGCGGGGGGCTATACGCAGTATTTT. Protein product: CAISTPGLAGGYTQYF.

The chain joins TRBV2 to TRBJ2-6; D gene unclear. The V end was cut by 6 bases, the J end by 0 bases, with 6 bases between. Per the germline V gene, CDR1 is SNHLY and CDR2 is FYNNEI. The CDR3 is 14 amino acids. The CDR3: CASSYYSGANVLTF. The CDR3 DNA follows: TGTGCCAGCAGCTACTACTCTGGGGCCAACGTCCTGACTTTC.

The rearrangement links TRBV5-8 to TRBJ2-7; 7 bases match TRBD1. This CDR3 spans 13 amino acids. Germline V lookup: CDR1 SGHTS, CDR2 YDEGEE. The V segment lost 4 bases and the J segment 3 bases; nucleotides outside the gene matches: 4. As DNA, the CDR3 is TGTGCCAGCAGCCAGGGACAGCTCTACGAGCAGTACTTC. Protein: CASSQGQLYEQYF.